The 29 T cell receptor beta chains listed next were all sequenced from one sample in a study of cytomegalovirus exposure and HLA in healthy donors. The assay was immunoSEQ multiplex PCR, and TCRdb's table has in-frame clones only and misses some. Of 110,000 to 150,000 clones in the sample, less than 95% were seen once. Sequenced sample: PBMCs. These receptors all come from a man between 18 and 35 years old in good health and CMV-seropositive.

This rearrangement joins TRBV9 to TRBJ2-1; TRBD2 agrees at 7 bases. Germline values: CDR1 SGDLS, CDR2 YYNGEE. The length of the CDR3 is 16 residues. V was pared by 3 bases and J by 0 bases, with 6 bases of the junction left unmatched. The CDR3 region has the DNA TGTGCCAGCAGCGAAAGCGGGGCGAGCTCCTACAATGAGCAGTTCTTC. It encodes CASSESGASSYNEQFF.

The gene calls are TRBV5-1 and TRBJ2-2; possibly TRBD1 for D (6 bases). Germline CDR1 SGHRS, CDR2 YFSETQ. V dropped 4 bases and J dropped 6 bases, with 13 bases sitting between them. The CDR3 is 14 amino acids. The CDR3 coding sequence is TGCGCCAGCAGCCCACAGGGTTACCCCGGGGAGCTGTTTTTT. It yields the protein CASSPQGYPGELFF. The whole variable domain, filled in from reference TRBV5-1 and TRBJ2-2, reads KAGVTQTPRYLIKTRGQQVTLSCSPISGHRSVSWYQQTPGQGLQFLFEYFSETQRNKGNFPGRFSGRQFSNSRSEMNVSTLELGDSALYLCASSPQGYPGELFFGEGSRLTVL.

This rearrangement joins TRBV2 to TRBJ2-3; D is perhaps TRBD2 (6 bases). V was trimmed by 6 bases and J by 0 bases, leaving 13 bases between them. This CDR3 has 15 residues. Germline V gene data show CDR1 as SNHLY and CDR2 as FYNNEI. CDR3 sequence (DNA): TGTGCCAGCAGACCTGGGACTTTAAGCACAGATACGCAGTATTTT. It is translated as CASRPGTLSTDTQYF.

This chain joins TRBV18 and TRBJ2-6; tentatively, D is TRBD1 (6 bases). Germline V gives CDR1 KGHSH, CDR2 LQKENI. V was trimmed by 6 bases and J by 0 bases, leaving 12 bases between them. This CDR3 is built from 16 residues. Written as DNA, the CDR3 is TGTGCCAGCTCCCGACAGGTGAGCTCTGGGGCCAACGTCCTGACTTTC. As protein: CASSRQVSSGANVLTF.

The genes are TRBV30 and TRBJ2-1; no reliable D call. V was shortened by 0 bases and J by 4 bases, with 7 bases between the two germline ends. The length of the CDR3 is 13 residues. Germline CDR1 and CDR2: GTSNPN and SVGIG (reference sequence). The CDR3 reads CAWSVSFYNEQFF. The CDR3 DNA sequence: TGTGCCTGGAGTGTATCCTTTTACAATGAGCAGTTCTTC.

This clone was recorded only once. The chain links TRBV5-4 to TRBJ2-5; 9 bases fit TRBD2. The CDR3 loop spans 14 amino acids. The germline V gene encodes CDR1 SGHNT and CDR2 YYREEE (reference sequence). V gave up 7 bases and J gave up 4 bases; unmatched junction bases: 8. The CDR3 is CASGLLAGGETQYF. In DNA form, the CDR3 reads TGTGCCAGCGGACTACTAGCGGGCGGAGAGACCCAGTACTTC.

V usage is TRBV7-9 and J usage is TRBJ2-1, with 7 bases fitting TRBD1. J lost 14 bases, V lost 5 bases, and 9 bases had no gene match. The CDR3 runs to 12 residues. From germline, CDR1 is SEHNR and CDR2 FQNEAQ (reference sequence). The CDR3 here is CASSPSDRSEFF. The CDR3 coding sequence is TGTGCCAGCAGCCCTTCGGACAGGAGTGAGTTCTTC.

This clone appeared once. The V call is TRBV4-1, the J call TRBJ2-5; 9 bases align to TRBD1. J was trimmed by 2 bases and V by 0 bases; bases with no gene match: 4. The germline CDR1 and CDR2 sequences are MGHRA and YSYEKL. The CDR3 consists of 16 residues. The CDR3 reads CASSQDGGTGQETQYF. In nucleotides, the CDR3 is TGCGCCAGCAGCCAAGATGGAGGGACAGGGCAAGAGACCCAGTACTTC.

The chain links TRBV5-1 to TRBJ1-1, with 8 positions matching TRBD1. Looked up from germline, CDR1 is SGHRS and CDR2 is YFSETQ. Germline trimming cut 7 bases from V and 1 base from J; bases unmatched to any gene: 12. The CDR3 is 16 amino acids. CDR3 sequence reads: CASSNRDRSPNTEAFF. DNA for the CDR3: TGCGCCAGCTCAAACCGGGACAGGTCACCGAACACTGAAGCTTTCTTT.

CDR3 in DNA: TGTGCCAGCACCCCCCTAGGTGGACAGGGGGTCGACGAGCAGTACTTC. It codes for CASTPLGGQGVDEQYF. The chain recombines TRBV27 with TRBJ2-7; 10 bases agree with TRBD1. With V trimmed by 7 bases and J by 5 bases, 14 bases remained unmatched. The CDR3 contains 16 residues. Germline V gene data show CDR1 as MNHEY and CDR2 as SMNVEV (reference sequence).

The chain employs TRBV6-1 and TRBJ2-7; D gene ambiguous. The CDR3 is made up of 11 amino acids. CDR1 and CDR2 (germline): MNHNS, SASEGT. The V gene lost 4 bases and the J gene lost 1 base, with 2 bases spanning the gap. CDR3 loop: CASSASYEQYF. DNA of the CDR3: TGTGCCAGCAGTGCGTCCTACGAGCAGTACTTC.

This CDR3 reads CASSLAGGTVNTEAFF. CDR3 nucleotides: TGTGCCAGCAGTTTAGCGGGAGGGACCGTGAACACTGAAGCTTTCTTT. The rearrangement links TRBV27 to TRBJ1-1; tentatively, D is TRBD1 (5 bases). Trimming stripped 2 bases from V and 0 bases from J, with 13 bases between. This CDR3 is 16 amino acids long. Germline lookup yields CDR1 MNHEY and CDR2 SMNVEV (reference sequence).

This chain links TRBV11-2 with TRBJ1-6; TRBD1 matches at 9 bases. CDR1 and CDR2 from the germline V gene are SGHAT and FQNNGV. This CDR3 is built from 14 residues. Unmatched junction bases numbered 3, after V lost 2 bases and J lost 10 bases. Here the CDR3 DNA reads TGTGCCAGCAGCTTACGACAGGGGGACTCACCCCTCCACTTT. This encodes CASSLRQGDSPLHF.

The J gene is TRBJ1-1, the V gene TRBV2; D possibly corresponds to TRBD1 (6 bases). V was clipped by 11 bases and J by 5 bases, with 15 bases between them. This CDR3 comprises 12 residues. Germline V gene sequence: CDR1 SNHLY, CDR2 FYNNEI. CDR3 nucleotide sequence: TGTGCCTCCCATCCTACAGGGACTGAAGCTTTCTTT. Its translation: CASHPTGTEAFF.

The chain combines TRBV4-2 with TRBJ2-7, with 9 bases lining up with TRBD1. The ends lost 6 bases at V and 6 bases at J; junction bases unmatched: 12. CDR1 and CDR2 (germline): LGHNA, YNFKEQ. This CDR3 spans 15 amino acids. In DNA, the CDR3 is TGTGCCAGCAGTCCCTCCGACAGGGGGGTCTTCGAGCAGTACTTC. It is translated as CASSPSDRGVFEQYF.

This rearrangement joins TRBV4-1 to TRBJ2-7, with D possibly matching TRBD1 (5 bases). The CDR3 loop spans 14 amino acids. The V gene lost 0 bases and the J gene lost 3 bases, with 9 bases spanning the gap. Germline V CDR1 and CDR2: MGHRA, YSYEKL. The CDR3 loop reads CASSQDPTVYEQYF. The CDR3 DNA reads TGCGCCAGCAGCCAAGACCCGACAGTCTACGAGCAGTACTTC.

This chain connects TRBV5-1 to TRBJ2-7; 10 nucleotides match TRBD2. V shed 7 bases, J shed 4 bases, and the junction held 14 bases outside the gene matches. This CDR3 has 16 amino acids. The V gene's germline CDR1 is SGHRS and CDR2 YFSETQ. Here the CDR3 reads CASAVGFRTSGYEQYF. In nucleotides, the CDR3 is TGCGCCAGCGCCGTGGGGTTTAGGACTAGCGGTTACGAGCAGTACTTC.

The chain joins TRBV29-1 to TRBJ1-1, with a weak D call TRBD1 (6 bases). V was clipped by 7 bases and J by 0 bases, with 12 bases between them. Germline CDR1 and CDR2: SQVTM and ANQGSEA. The CDR3 covers 13 residues. The CDR3 bases are TGCAGCGCCCGGACAGAGGTGAACACTGAAGCTTTCTTT. Its protein product is CSARTEVNTEAFF.

The CDR3 DNA reads as TGTGCCAGCAGCTCCCTGATGGCAGGGGGAAATGAGCAGTTCTTC. Translation: CASSSLMAGGNEQFF. V and J are TRBV5-4 and TRBJ2-1, with 7 bases lining up with TRBD1. J lost 7 bases, V lost 3 bases, and 10 bases had no gene match. Germline values: CDR1 SGHNT, CDR2 YYREEE (reference sequence). CDR3 length: 15 amino acids.

The J gene is TRBJ1-5, the V gene TRBV27; D call uncertain. Germline V gene sequence: CDR1 MNHEY, CDR2 SMNVEV (reference sequence). With 2 bases removed from V and 4 bases from J, the gap between germline ends came to 9 bases. The CDR3 sequence is 14 residues long. DNA for the CDR3: TGTGCCAGCAGTTTACTCGGGAGTAATCAGCCCCAGCATTTT. Translated, it gives CASSLLGSNQPQHF.

This clone was seen only a few times. This chain links TRBV2 with TRBJ1-4, with 8 bases matching TRBD1. Germline V CDR1 and CDR2: SNHLY, FYNNEI. CDR3 size: 14 residues. The J segment lost 8 bases and the V segment lost 5 bases, leaving 7 bases of the junction unmatched. The CDR3 DNA reads TGTGCCAGCAGTTTCGGACAGGGAGGGGAAAAACTGTTTTTT. Protein: CASSFGQGGEKLFF.

The chain employs TRBV19 and TRBJ2-5; 11 bases map to TRBD2. The CDR3 has 14 amino acids. V lost 5 bases and J lost 3; bases outside the gene matches: 2. Germline V gene sequence: CDR1 LNHDA, CDR2 SQIVND (reference sequence). The CDR3 sequence is CASSPTSGKETQYF. The DNA for the CDR3 is TGTGCCAGTAGTCCGACTAGCGGGAAAGAGACCCAGTACTTC.

The chain carries TRBV9 and TRBJ2-7, with TRBD2 matching over 11 bases. V was clipped by 3 bases and J by 3 bases; unmatched bases: 2. This CDR3 is 14 amino acids long. Germline assignment: CDR1 SGDLS and CDR2 YYNGEE. Here the CDR3 reads CASSETSGSYEQYF. DNA of the CDR3: TGTGCCAGCAGCGAAACTAGCGGGAGCTACGAGCAGTACTTC.

V and J are TRBV18 and TRBJ2-7; 7 bases are a match to TRBD1. This CDR3 is built from 15 residues. Per the germline V gene, CDR1 is KGHSH and CDR2 is LQKENI. The trim removed 4 bases at V and 4 bases at J, leaving 10 bases unmatched. The CDR3 loop reads CASSRQGAQLYEQYF. CDR3 coding DNA: TGTGCCAGCTCACGACAGGGAGCTCAATTATACGAGCAGTACTTC.

The CDR3 reads CASSFWSRGNTGELFF. The CDR3 DNA follows: TGTGCCAGCAGTTTTTGGTCGCGGGGGAACACCGGGGAGCTGTTTTTT. The chain carries TRBV27 and TRBJ2-2, with TRBD2 as a possible D gene (6 bases). V gave up 3 bases and J gave up 1 base, with 12 bases separating them. The CDR3 runs 16 residues. CDR1 and CDR2 from the germline V gene are MNHEY and SMNVEV (reference sequence).

This rearrangement joins TRBV5-1 to TRBJ1-3; possibly TRBD1 for D (5 bases). V lost 4 bases and J lost 0, with 11 bases in between. The V gene's germline CDR1 is SGHRS and CDR2 YFSETQ. This CDR3 region has 15 residues. This chain's CDR3 is CASSPDTSSGNTIYF. CDR3 sequence (DNA): TGCGCCAGCAGCCCGGACACAAGCTCTGGAAACACCATATATTTT.

This chain joins TRBV18 and TRBJ1-2, with D unclear. The CDR3 sequence is 15 residues long. CDR1 and CDR2 from the germline V gene are KGHSH and LQKENI. V was cut by 3 bases and J by 5 bases, with 16 bases left in between. Written as DNA, the CDR3 is TGTGCCAGCTCACCTGTGGTGCTTCGAGGATATGGCTACACCTTC. Its protein product is CASSPVVLRGYGYTF.

The CDR3 sequence is CASRKGLAGDTPQYF. The CDR3 DNA follows: TGTGCCAGCAGGAAGGGGCTAGCGGGAGATACGCCCCAGTACTTC. This chain joins TRBV2 and TRBJ2-5; 10 bases agree with TRBD2. V was clipped by 6 bases and J by 9 bases; unmatched bases: 13. From germline, CDR1 is SNHLY and CDR2 FYNNEI. The CDR3 is made up of 15 amino acids.

The CDR3 sequence is CASRRAAGGRDEQFF. CDR3 coding DNA: TGTGCCAGCCGCCGGGCTGCGGGAGGTCGGGATGAGCAGTTCTTC. V and J are TRBV4-2 and TRBJ2-1; the match to TRBD2 covers 8 bases. V trimming: 8 bases; J trimming: 8 bases; junction bases outside the gene matches: 14. CDR1 and CDR2 (germline): LGHNA, YNFKEQ. The CDR3 is 15 residues long.